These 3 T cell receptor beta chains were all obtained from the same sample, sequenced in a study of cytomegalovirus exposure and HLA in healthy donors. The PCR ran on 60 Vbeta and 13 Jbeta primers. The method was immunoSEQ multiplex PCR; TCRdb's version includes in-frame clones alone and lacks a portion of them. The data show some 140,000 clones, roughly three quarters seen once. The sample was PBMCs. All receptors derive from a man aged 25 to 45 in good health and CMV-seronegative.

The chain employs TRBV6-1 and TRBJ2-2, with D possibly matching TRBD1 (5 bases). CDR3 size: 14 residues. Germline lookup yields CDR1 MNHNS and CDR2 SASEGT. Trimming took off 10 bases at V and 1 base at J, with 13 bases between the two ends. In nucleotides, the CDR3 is TGTGCCACGCCCCGAGGACAGAACACCGGGGAGCTGTTTTTT. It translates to CATPRGQNTGELFF.

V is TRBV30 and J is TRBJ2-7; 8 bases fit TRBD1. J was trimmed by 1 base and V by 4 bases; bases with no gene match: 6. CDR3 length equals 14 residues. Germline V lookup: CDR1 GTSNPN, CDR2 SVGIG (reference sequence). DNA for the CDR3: TGTGCCTGGATAGGACAGGGAGTTTCCTACGAGCAGTACTTC. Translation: CAWIGQGVSYEQYF.

The CDR3 is CSVVQGAVTDTQYF. The CDR3 nucleotides read TGCAGCGTCGTGCAGGGGGCGGTCACAGATACGCAGTATTTT. The chain employs TRBV29-1 and TRBJ2-3, with 8 positions matching TRBD1. The CDR3 runs 14 residues. V shed 6 bases and J 2 bases; nucleotides not matched to a gene: 7. Germline-derived CDR1 and CDR2 are SQVTM and ANQGSEA.